This entry concerns a single T cell receptor (beta chain). Its antigen is unknown. This sample was included in a study of cytomegalovirus exposure and HLA in healthy donors. Whole-study findings and limits: Cytomegalovirus status, reportedly, was diagnosed with high specificity and sensitivity by the classifier. There were some public TCRs occurring in many donors, but most TCR sequences were rare.

PCR employed 60 Vbeta and 13 Jbeta primers. Some clones are missing from TCRdb's copy, which holds only in-frame ones; the method was immunoSEQ multiplex PCR. The repertoire consists of some 150,000 clones, with 79% occurring once and the leading ten covering less than 2.5%. In germline, CDR1 is MNHEY, CDR2 SVGAGI. V trimming: 2 bases; J trimming: 6 bases; junction bases outside the gene matches: 6. The CDR3 runs to 14 residues. The clonotype was recovered from a woman aged 50 to 60 in good health and CMV-seronegative. Sequenced: PBMCs. The chain recombines TRBV6-5 with TRBJ2-7; 8 bases map to TRBD2. The CDR3 region has the DNA TGTGCCAGCAGTTACCGGGGGGGATCCGTCGAGCAGTACTTC. Protein sequence: CASSYRGGSVEQYF.